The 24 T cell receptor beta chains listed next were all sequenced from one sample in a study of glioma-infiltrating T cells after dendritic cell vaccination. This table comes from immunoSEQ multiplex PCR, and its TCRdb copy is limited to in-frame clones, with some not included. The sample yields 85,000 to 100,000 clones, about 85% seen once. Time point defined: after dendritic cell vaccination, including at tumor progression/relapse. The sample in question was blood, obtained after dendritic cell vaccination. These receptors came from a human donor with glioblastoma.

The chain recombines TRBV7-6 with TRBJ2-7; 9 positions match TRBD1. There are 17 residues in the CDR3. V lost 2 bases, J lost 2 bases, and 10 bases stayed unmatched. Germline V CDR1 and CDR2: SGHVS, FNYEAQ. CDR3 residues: CASSLLLPGQGTYEQYF. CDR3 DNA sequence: TGTGCCAGCAGCTTACTATTACCGGGACAGGGAACCTACGAGCAGTACTTC.

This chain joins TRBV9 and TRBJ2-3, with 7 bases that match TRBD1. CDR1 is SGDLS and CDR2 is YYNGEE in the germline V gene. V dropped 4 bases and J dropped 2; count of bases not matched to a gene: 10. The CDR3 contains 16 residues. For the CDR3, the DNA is TGTGCCAGCAGCAGAACAGGGGAATCGGACACAGATACGCAGTATTTT. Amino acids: CASSRTGESDTDTQYF. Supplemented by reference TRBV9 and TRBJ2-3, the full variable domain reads DSGVTQTPKHLITATGQRVTLRCSPRSGDLSVYWYQQSLDQGLQFLIQYYNGEERAKGNILERFSAQQFPDLHSELNLSSLELGDSALYFCASSRTGESDTDTQYFGPGTRLTVL.

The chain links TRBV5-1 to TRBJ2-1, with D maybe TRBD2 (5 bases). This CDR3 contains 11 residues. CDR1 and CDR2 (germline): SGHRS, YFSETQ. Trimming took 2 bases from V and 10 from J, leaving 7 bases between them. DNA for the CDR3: TGCGCCAGCAGCTTCCAGCGGGAGCAGTTCTTC. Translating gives CASSFQREQFF.

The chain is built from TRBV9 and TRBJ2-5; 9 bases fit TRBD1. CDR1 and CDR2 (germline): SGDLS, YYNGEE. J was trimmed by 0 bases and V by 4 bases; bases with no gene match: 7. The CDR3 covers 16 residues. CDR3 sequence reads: CASSPRTGANQETQYF. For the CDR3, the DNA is TGTGCCAGCAGCCCCCGGACAGGGGCTAACCAAGAGACCCAGTACTTC.

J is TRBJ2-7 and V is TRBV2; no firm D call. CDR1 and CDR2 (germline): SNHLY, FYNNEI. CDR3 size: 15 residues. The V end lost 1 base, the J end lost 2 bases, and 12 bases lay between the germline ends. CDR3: CASSEDRTVTYEQYF. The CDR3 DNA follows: TGTGCCAGCAGTGAAGACAGAACCGTAACCTACGAGCAGTACTTC.

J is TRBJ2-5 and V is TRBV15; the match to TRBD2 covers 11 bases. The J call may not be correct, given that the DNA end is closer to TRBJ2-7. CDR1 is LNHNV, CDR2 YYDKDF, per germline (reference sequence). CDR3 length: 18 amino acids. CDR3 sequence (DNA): TGTGCCACCAGCAGTGGGGGACTAGCGGCTCGAACTCCATTCGAGCAGTACTTC. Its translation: CATSSGGLAARTPFEQYF.

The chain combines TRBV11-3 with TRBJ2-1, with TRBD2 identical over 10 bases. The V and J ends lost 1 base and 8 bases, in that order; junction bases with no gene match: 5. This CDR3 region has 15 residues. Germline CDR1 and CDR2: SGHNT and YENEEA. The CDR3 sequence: CASSLGLAGDYEQFF. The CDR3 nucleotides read TGTGCCAGCAGCTTAGGGCTAGCGGGAGATTATGAGCAGTTCTTC.

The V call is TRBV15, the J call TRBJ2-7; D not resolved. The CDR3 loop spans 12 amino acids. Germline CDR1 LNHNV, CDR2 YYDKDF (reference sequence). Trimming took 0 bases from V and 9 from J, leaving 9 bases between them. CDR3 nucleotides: TGTGCCACCAGCAGAGATCAGGCCTCGCAGTACTTC. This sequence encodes CATSRDQASQYF.

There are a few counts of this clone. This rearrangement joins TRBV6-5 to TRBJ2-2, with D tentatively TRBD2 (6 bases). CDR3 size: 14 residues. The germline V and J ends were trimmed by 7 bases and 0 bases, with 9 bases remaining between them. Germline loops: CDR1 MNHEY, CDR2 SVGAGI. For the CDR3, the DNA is TGTGCCAGCATCGGGGACTCGAACACCGGGGAGCTGTTTTTT. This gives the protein CASIGDSNTGELFF.

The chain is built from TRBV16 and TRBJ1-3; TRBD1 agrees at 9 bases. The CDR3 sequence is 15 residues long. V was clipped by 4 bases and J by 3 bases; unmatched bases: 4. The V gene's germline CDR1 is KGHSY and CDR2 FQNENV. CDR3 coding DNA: TGTGCCAGCAGCCGAGACAGGGGGTTTGGAAACACCATATATTTT. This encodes CASSRDRGFGNTIYF.

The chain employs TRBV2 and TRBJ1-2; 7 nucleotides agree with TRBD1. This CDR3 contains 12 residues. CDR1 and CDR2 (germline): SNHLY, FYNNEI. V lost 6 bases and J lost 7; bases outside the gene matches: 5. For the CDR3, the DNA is TGTGCCAGCAGGGGGACAGTGGGTGGCTACACCTTC. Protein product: CASRGTVGGYTF.

The CDR3 DNA is TGTGCCAGATCAACACGAGGGACAGGGATTCCGTACGAGCAGTACTTC. Translation gives CARSTRGTGIPYEQYF. The chain links TRBV27 to TRBJ2-7, with 9 bases that match TRBD1. Germline loops: CDR1 MNHEY, CDR2 SMNVEV (reference sequence). The CDR3 sequence is 16 residues long. With V trimmed by 9 bases and J by 4 bases, 16 bases remained unmatched.

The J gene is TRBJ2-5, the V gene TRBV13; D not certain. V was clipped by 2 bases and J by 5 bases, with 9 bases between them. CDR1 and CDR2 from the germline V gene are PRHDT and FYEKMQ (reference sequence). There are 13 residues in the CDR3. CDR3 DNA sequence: TGTGCCAGCAGCTTATATAGGCGGGAGACCCAGTACTTC. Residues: CASSLYRRETQYF.

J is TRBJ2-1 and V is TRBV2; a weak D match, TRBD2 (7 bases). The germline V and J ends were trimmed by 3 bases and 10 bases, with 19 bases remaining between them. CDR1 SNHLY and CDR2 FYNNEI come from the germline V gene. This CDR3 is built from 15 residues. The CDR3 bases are TGTGCCAGCAGTGAGGGGGCGGCGGGAGCCGAGGAGCAGTTCTTC. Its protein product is CASSEGAAGAEEQFF.

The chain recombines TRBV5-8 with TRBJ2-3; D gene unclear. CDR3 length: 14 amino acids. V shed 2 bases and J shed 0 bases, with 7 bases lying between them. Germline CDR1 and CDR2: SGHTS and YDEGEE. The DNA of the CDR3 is TGTGCCAGCAGCTTAACGAGAAGCACAGATACGCAGTATTTT. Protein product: CASSLTRSTDTQYF. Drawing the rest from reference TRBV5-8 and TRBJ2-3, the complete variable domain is EAGVTQSPTHLIKTRGQQATLRCSPISGHTSVYWYQQALGLGLQFLLWYDEGEERNRGNFPPRFSGRQFPNYSSELNVNALELEDSALYLCASSLTRSTDTQYFGPGTRLTVL.

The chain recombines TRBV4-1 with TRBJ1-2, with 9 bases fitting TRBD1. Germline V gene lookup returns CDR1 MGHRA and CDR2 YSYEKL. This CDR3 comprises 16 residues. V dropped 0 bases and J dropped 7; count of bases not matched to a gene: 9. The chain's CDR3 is CASSQEPRTGVGGYTF. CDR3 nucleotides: TGCGCCAGCAGCCAAGAACCCCGGACAGGGGTAGGTGGCTACACCTTC.

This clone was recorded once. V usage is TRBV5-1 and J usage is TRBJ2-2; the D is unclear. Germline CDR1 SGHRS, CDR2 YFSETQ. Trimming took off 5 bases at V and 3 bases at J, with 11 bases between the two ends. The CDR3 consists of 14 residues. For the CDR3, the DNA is TGCGCCAGCAGGTCCGCGGTGGACACCGGGGAGCTGTTTTTT. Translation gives CASRSAVDTGELFF.

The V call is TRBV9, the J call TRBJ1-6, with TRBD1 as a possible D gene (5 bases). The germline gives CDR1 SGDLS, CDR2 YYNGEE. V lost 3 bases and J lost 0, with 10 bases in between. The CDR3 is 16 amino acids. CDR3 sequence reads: CASSAQGNSYNSPLHF. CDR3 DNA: TGTGCCAGCAGCGCGCAGGGAAACTCCTATAATTCACCCCTCCACTTT.

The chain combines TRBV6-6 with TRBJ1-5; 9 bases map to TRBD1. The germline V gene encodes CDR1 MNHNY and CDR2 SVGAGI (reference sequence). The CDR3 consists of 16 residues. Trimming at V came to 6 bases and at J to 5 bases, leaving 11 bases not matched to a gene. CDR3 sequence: CASSSGTGTDYQPQHF. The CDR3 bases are TGTGCCAGCAGCTCAGGGACAGGGACAGATTATCAGCCCCAGCATTTT.

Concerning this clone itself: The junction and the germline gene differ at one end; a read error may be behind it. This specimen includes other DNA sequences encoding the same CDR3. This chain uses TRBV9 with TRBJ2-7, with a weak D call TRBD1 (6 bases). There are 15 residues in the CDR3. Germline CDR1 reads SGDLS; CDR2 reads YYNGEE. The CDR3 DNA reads TGCGCCAGCAGCCTCCGGGACACTGTCTCCTACGAGCAGTACTTC. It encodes CASSLRDTVSYEQYF.

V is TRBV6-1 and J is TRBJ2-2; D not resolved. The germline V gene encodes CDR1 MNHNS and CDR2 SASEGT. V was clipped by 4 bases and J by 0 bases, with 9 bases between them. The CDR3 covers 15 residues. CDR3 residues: CASSGVRTNTGELFF. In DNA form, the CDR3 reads TGTGCCAGCAGTGGTGTCAGGACGAACACCGGGGAGCTGTTTTTT.

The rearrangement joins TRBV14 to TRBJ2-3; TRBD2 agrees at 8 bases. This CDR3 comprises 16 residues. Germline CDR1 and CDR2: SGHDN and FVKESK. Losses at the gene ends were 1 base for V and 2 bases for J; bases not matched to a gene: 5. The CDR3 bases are TGTGCCAGCAGCCAAGGTAGCGGGGTGAACACAGATACGCAGTATTTT. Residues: CASSQGSGVNTDTQYF. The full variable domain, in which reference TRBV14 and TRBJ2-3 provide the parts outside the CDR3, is EAGVTQFPSHSVIEKGQTVTLRCDPISGHDNLYWYRRVMGKEIKFLLHFVKESKQDESGMPNNRFLAERTGGTYSTLKVQPAELEDSGVYFCASSQGSGVNTDTQYFGPGTRLTVL.

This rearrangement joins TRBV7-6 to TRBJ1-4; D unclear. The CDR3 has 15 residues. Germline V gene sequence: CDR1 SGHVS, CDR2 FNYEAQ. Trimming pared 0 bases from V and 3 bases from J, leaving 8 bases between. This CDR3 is CASSLAMSSNEKLFF. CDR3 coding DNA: TGTGCCAGCAGCTTAGCTATGAGCTCTAATGAAAAACTGTTTTTT. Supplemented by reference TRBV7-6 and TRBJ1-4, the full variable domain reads GAGVSQSPRYKVTKRGQDVALRCDPISGHVSLYWYRQALGQGPEFLTYFNYEAQQDKSGLPNDRFSAERPEGSISTLTIQRTEQRDSAMYRCASSLAMSSNEKLFFGSGTQLSVL.

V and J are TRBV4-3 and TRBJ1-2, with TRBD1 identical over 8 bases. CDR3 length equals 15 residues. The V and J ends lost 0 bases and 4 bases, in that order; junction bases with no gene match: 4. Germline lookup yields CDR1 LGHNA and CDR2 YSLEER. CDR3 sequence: CASSQDDRGGYGYTF. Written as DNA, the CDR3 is TGCGCCAGCAGCCAAGATGACAGGGGTGGCTATGGCTACACCTTC.